A single sample gave rise to the 32 T cell receptor beta chains below, sequenced in a study of T-cell reconstitution after alpha-beta-depleted transplantation in children (dated by TCRdb to the mid-2010s). Read against the paper, the sample's treatment or condition label means: allogeneic hematopoietic cell transplantation with graft depleted of TCRalphabeta T cells and CD19 B cells. Library method: PCR. The reads were generated on an Illumina HiSeq 2500. TCR libraries were prepared with molecular barcoding, using unique molecular identifiers to normalize TCRbeta repertoire quantification. Using fastp at Q25 and MiXCR, TCRdb reprocessed the public reads and kept productive beta chains. Each entry merges the rows of one CDR3 protein and shows their most common DNA and genes. This sample lists fewer than 700,000 distinct CDR3 sequences; 13% were detected once. The ten largest make up about 2.2% of the sample.

This specimen was PBMCs, mostly from graft donor cells, taken 360 days after TCRalphabeta/CD19-depleted stem cell transplant. Receptors originate from a male patient younger than 18 who had a stem cell transplant for acute myeloid leukemia, so the T cells may come from the graft donor.

This clonotype was seen repeatedly, ten times or more. J is TRBJ2-7 and V is TRBV28; D is perhaps TRBD1 (6 bases). The CDR3 extends over 11 amino acids. V was shortened by 7 bases and J by 9 bases, with 13 bases between the two germline ends. In germline, CDR1 is MDHEN, CDR2 SYDVKM. The CDR3 nucleotides read TGTGCCAGCACAGCAGTAGGGGGGCAGTACTTC. As protein: CASTAVGGQYF.

Many counts were recorded for this clonotype. The chain uses TRBV4-3 and TRBJ2-2, with TRBD1 matching 10 bases. Germline V lookup: CDR1 LGHNA, CDR2 YSLEER. The length of the CDR3 is 16 residues. V was clipped by 3 bases and J by 6 bases; unmatched bases: 7. The CDR3 here is CASSHPGQGKAGELFF. CDR3 DNA: TGCGCCAGCAGCCATCCGGGACAGGGGAAGGCCGGGGAGCTGTTTTTT.

The chain employs TRBV20-1 and TRBJ2-1, with 10 nucleotides matching TRBD1. V shed 6 bases and J 6 bases; nucleotides not matched to a gene: 8. The CDR3 runs to 14 residues. CDR1 is DFQATT and CDR2 is SNEGSKA in the germline V gene (reference sequence). The CDR3 region has the DNA TGCAGTGCCCTTCCGGGGACAGGGGTCAATGAGCAGTTCTTC. This codes for CSALPGTGVNEQFF.

This clonotype was seen a handful of times. The chain employs TRBV7-8 and TRBJ2-7, with D hard to call. The germline CDR1 and CDR2 sequences are SGHVS and FQNEAQ. The CDR3 covers 15 residues. Trimming removed 3 bases at V and 4 bases at J, with 16 bases between. CDR3 sequence reads: CASSFELTIMYEQYF. CDR3 bases: TGTGCCAGCAGCTTCGAGCTTACCATAATGTACGAGCAGTACTTC.

This clonotype has just a few counts. The chain employs TRBV30 and TRBJ2-3, with 8 nucleotides matching TRBD2. This CDR3 comprises 14 residues. V shed 0 bases and J 6 bases; nucleotides not matched to a gene: 5. Per the germline V gene, CDR1 is GTSNPN and CDR2 is SVGIG (reference sequence). The chain's CDR3 is CAWSVAGVIDTQYF. The CDR3 bases are TGTGCCTGGAGTGTAGCGGGAGTGATCGATACGCAGTATTTT.

This clonotype was observed many times. This chain joins TRBV6-1 and TRBJ2-4, with 9 bases identical to TRBD1. J was trimmed by 7 bases and V by 5 bases; bases with no gene match: 6. This CDR3 is 14 amino acids long. Per germline, CDR1 MNHNS and CDR2 SASEGT. In DNA, the CDR3 is TGTGCCAGCAGTCCAGACAGGGGGGGGAACATTCAGTACTTC. Residues: CASSPDRGGNIQYF.

The table lists this clonotype with many counts. V gene TRBV6-5 combines with J gene TRBJ2-6; TRBD2 aligns across 13 bases. V was pared by 1 base and J by 0 bases, with 3 bases of the junction left unmatched. Germline-derived CDR1 and CDR2 are MNHEY and SVGAGI. This CDR3 contains 19 residues. In nucleotides, the CDR3 is TGTGCCAGCAGTTACTGGACTAGCGGGAGACTCTCTGGGGCCAACGTCCTGACTTTC. It specifies CASSYWTSGRLSGANVLTF.

This clonotype has just a few counts. DNA for the CDR3: TGTGCCAGCAGATCCGGGGGGCCTACGTACGAGCAGTACTTC. Translation: CASRSGGPTYEQYF. V is TRBV28 and J is TRBJ2-7; possible D gene TRBD2, 7 bases. V lost 6 bases and J 4 bases, leaving 16 bases between the germline ends. Germline V gene data show CDR1 as MDHEN and CDR2 as SYDVKM. The CDR3 contains 14 residues.

The chain uses TRBV7-2 and TRBJ2-2, with 7 bases matching TRBD2. Germline V gene lookup returns CDR1 SGHTA and CDR2 FQGNSA. This CDR3 is built from 15 residues. V dropped 5 bases and J dropped 7; count of bases not matched to a gene: 10. CDR3 protein: CASSQVTGGSGELFF. The CDR3 bases are TGTGCCAGCAGCCAGGTCACGGGAGGAAGCGGGGAGCTGTTTTTT.

This clonotype has just a few counts. The chain employs TRBV12-3 or TRBV12-4 and TRBJ1-2; TRBD1 might be the D (5 bases). V was trimmed by 7 bases and J by 2 bases, leaving 14 bases between them. The length of the CDR3 is 14 residues. The CDR3 protein is CASTLSGANYGYTF. The CDR3 DNA is TGTGCCAGCACCCTCTCCGGGGCGAACTATGGCTACACCTTC.

The sample holds a few counts of this clonotype. The rearrangement joins TRBV29-1 to TRBJ2-4; possible D gene TRBD1, 6 bases. Germline V gives CDR1 SQVTM, CDR2 ANQGSEA. Trimming removed 0 bases at V and 0 bases at J, with 12 bases between. This CDR3 comprises 16 residues. This CDR3 is CSVEDRDTLAKNIQYF. The CDR3 region has the DNA TGCAGCGTTGAAGACCGGGACACACTAGCCAAAAACATTCAGTACTTC.

The chain joins TRBV29-1 to TRBJ2-7, with D unclear. The CDR3 has 10 residues. Germline-derived CDR1 and CDR2 are SQVTM and ANQGSEA. V lost 7 bases, J lost 6 bases, and 10 bases lay in between. DNA of the CDR3: TGCAGCGCCATGGACGGCGAGCAGTACTTC. Its translation: CSAMDGEQYF.

This clonotype was found a few times. The chain combines TRBV20-1 with TRBJ2-1, with D possibly matching TRBD2 (7 bases). This CDR3 is built from 15 residues. The V end lost 0 bases, the J end lost 4 bases, and 13 bases lay between the germline ends. CDR1 DFQATT and CDR2 SNEGSKA come from the germline V gene (reference sequence). CDR3 amino acids: CSAREAGEGYNEQFF. The DNA for the CDR3 is TGCAGTGCTAGAGAGGCAGGGGAGGGATACAATGAGCAGTTCTTC.

This chain connects TRBV20-1 to TRBJ2-3; D remains ambiguous. The CDR3 runs 11 residues. CDR1 DFQATT and CDR2 SNEGSKA come from the germline V gene (reference sequence). V lost 5 bases to trimming and J lost 1 base, with 4 bases between them. CDR3 amino acids: CSAQRTDTQYF. CDR3 coding DNA: TGCAGTGCTCAACGCACAGATACGCAGTATTTT.

This clonotype appeared a few times. For the CDR3, the DNA is TGTGCCAGCAGATCTTACTTAGCTACAGCGAGACGCGAGCAGTACTTC. Its protein is CASRSYLATARREQYF. The rearrangement joins TRBV5-6 to TRBJ2-7, with D unclear. Trimming left V 5 bases short and J 6 bases short, with 24 bases between. Germline V gene lookup returns CDR1 SGHDT and CDR2 YYEEEE. The CDR3 has 16 residues.

This clonotype occurred many times. The V and J genes are TRBV28 and TRBJ2-1, with 7 bases that match TRBD2. This CDR3 spans 14 amino acids. Germline-derived CDR1 and CDR2 are MDHEN and SYDVKM. Trimming took 3 bases from V and 2 from J; bases not matched to a gene: 1. This CDR3 reads CASSFSGAYNEQFF. In DNA, the CDR3 is TGTGCCAGCAGTTTCAGCGGGGCCTACAATGAGCAGTTCTTC.

V gene TRBV20-1 combines with J gene TRBJ2-5; 7 positions agree with TRBD2. There are 12 residues in the CDR3. V trimming: 6 bases; J trimming: 9 bases; junction bases outside the gene matches: 10. CDR1 and CDR2 from the germline V gene are DFQATT and SNEGSKA (reference sequence). The CDR3 nucleotides are TGCAGTGCAGGGACGGGGGGAATGGCCCAGTACTTC. Residues: CSAGTGGMAQYF.

This clonotype was seen a few times. The chain joins TRBV7-2 to TRBJ2-7, with 7 bases matching TRBD1. Germline values: CDR1 SGHTA, CDR2 FQGNSA. The CDR3 contains 14 residues. The V gene end was trimmed by 5 bases and the J gene end by 2 bases; junction bases not matched to a gene: 6. The CDR3 protein is CASSRTGRPYEQYF. Here the CDR3 DNA reads TGTGCCAGCAGCCGGACAGGCCGACCCTACGAGCAGTACTTC.

The table lists this clonotype with many counts. The chain links TRBV9 to TRBJ2-1; maybe TRBD2 (6 bases). Deletions cut 0 bases from V and 14 bases from J, with 18 bases between. The CDR3 is 14 residues long. CDR1 and CDR2 from the germline V gene are SGDLS and YYNGEE. The CDR3 nucleotides are TGTGCCAGCAGCGTAGGGGACTCACTAACCGGTGAGTTCTTC. This translates into CASSVGDSLTGEFF.

This clonotype was detected a few times. V is TRBV6-1 and J is TRBJ2-1; no clear D. The CDR3 consists of 14 residues. Per germline, CDR1 MNHNS and CDR2 SASEGT. V was clipped by 11 bases and J by 2 bases, with 16 bases between them. CDR3 in amino acids: CAGRMGPPYNEQFF. CDR3 nucleotides: TGTGCCGGAAGGATGGGCCCTCCCTACAATGAGCAGTTCTTC.

The chain couples TRBV15 to TRBJ2-1, with 14 bases identical to TRBD2. V lost 0 bases to trimming and J lost 7 bases; unmatched junction nucleotides: 8. The CDR3 has 18 amino acids. Germline loops: CDR1 LNHNV, CDR2 YYDKDF (reference sequence). This CDR3 is CATSRDLTSGRALNEQFF. The DNA of the CDR3 is TGTGCCACCAGCAGAGACCTGACTAGCGGGAGGGCCTTAAATGAGCAGTTCTTC.

This clonotype was detected a few times. V gene TRBV19 combines with J gene TRBJ2-3, with 12 nucleotides matching TRBD2. CDR1 LNHDA and CDR2 SQIVND come from the germline V gene (reference sequence). The CDR3 length is 18 residues. The ends lost 5 bases at V and 5 bases at J; junction bases unmatched: 14. CDR3: CASSPHGEPGLAGDTQYF. Written as DNA, the CDR3 is TGTGCCAGTAGTCCCCACGGGGAGCCGGGACTAGCGGGAGATACGCAGTATTTT. Combining the CDR3 with reference TRBV19 and TRBJ2-3 gives the whole variable domain DGGITQSPKYLFRKEGQNVTLSCEQNLNHDAMYWYRQDPGQGLRLIYYSQIVNDFQKGDIAEGYSVSREKKESFPLTVTSAQKNPTAFYLCASSPHGEPGLAGDTQYFGPGTRLTVL.

Here the CDR3 reads CASSIPYYGYTF. In DNA, the CDR3 is TGTGCCAGCAGCATCCCCTACTATGGCTACACCTTC. The chain uses TRBV28 and TRBJ1-2; D is undetermined. With 6 bases removed from V and 3 bases from J, the gap between germline ends came to 8 bases. CDR1 and CDR2 (germline): MDHEN, SYDVKM. The CDR3 sequence is 12 residues long.

This clonotype was counted between two and nine times. The chain links TRBV24-1 to TRBJ2-1, with D possibly being TRBD2 (5 bases). Germline-derived CDR1 and CDR2 are KGHDR and SFDVKD. Trimming took 4 bases from V and 8 from J, leaving 8 bases between them. The CDR3 has 12 residues. The CDR3 sequence: CATSEAGHEQFF. The CDR3 DNA follows: TGTGCCACCAGTGAGGCGGGCCATGAGCAGTTCTTC.

The rearrangement links TRBV2 to TRBJ2-7, with D perhaps TRBD2 (5 bases). The V gene lost 0 bases and the J gene lost 0 bases, with 12 bases spanning the gap. This CDR3 region has 16 residues. Germline CDR1 is SNHLY and CDR2 is FYNNEI. This CDR3 is CASSEALWESSYEQYF. Written as DNA, the CDR3 is TGTGCCAGCAGTGAAGCGCTTTGGGAGTCCTCCTACGAGCAGTACTTC.

The chain employs TRBV27 and TRBJ2-3, with D uncertain. This CDR3 has 13 residues. Germline lookup yields CDR1 MNHEY and CDR2 SMNVEV (reference sequence). V lost 3 bases and J lost 4, with 8 bases in between. CDR3 DNA sequence: TGTGCCAGCAGTTTGGACGCCGCAGATACGCAGTATTTT. This translates into CASSLDAADTQYF.

This clonotype was seen a handful of times. This chain connects TRBV25-1 to TRBJ1-4; D gene ambiguous. V was cut by 5 bases and J by 11 bases, with 15 bases left in between. From germline, CDR1 is MGHDK and CDR2 SYGVNS. There are 13 residues in the CDR3. CDR3 sequence reads: CASSSREERKLFF. CDR3 bases: TGTGCCAGCAGTTCAAGGGAAGAGAGGAAACTGTTTTTT.

There are many counts of this clonotype. This chain links TRBV29-1 with TRBJ1-5; D gene unclear. The CDR3 contains 12 residues. The germline V gene encodes CDR1 SQVTM and CDR2 ANQGSEA. The V gene lost 5 bases and the J gene lost 9 bases, with 14 bases spanning the gap. CDR3 amino acids: CSVFDGSRPQHF. The CDR3 DNA is TGCAGCGTTTTCGACGGCTCGCGGCCCCAGCATTTT.

The sample holds many counts of this clonotype. The chain recombines TRBV6-1 with TRBJ2-7; tentatively, D is TRBD2 (6 bases). Per germline, CDR1 MNHNS and CDR2 SASEGT. V was clipped by 10 bases and J by 1 base, with 17 bases between them. CDR3 size: 14 residues. The CDR3 DNA reads TGTGCCACCCAACGGGGGTACAAGTCCTACGAGCAGTACTTC. Residues: CATQRGYKSYEQYF.

The gene calls are TRBV28 and TRBJ1-1, with D unclear. Deletions cut 2 bases from V and 10 bases from J, with 14 bases between. CDR3 length equals 13 residues. CDR1 and CDR2 from the germline V gene are MDHEN and SYDVKM. CDR3 loop: CASSLEGGQRAFF. The CDR3 bases are TGTGCCAGCAGTTTAGAGGGTGGGCAGAGAGCTTTCTTT.

This clonotype was observed a handful of times. The chain employs TRBV18 and TRBJ2-4; perhaps D is TRBD1 or TRBD2 (5 bases each). Germline values: CDR1 KGHSH, CDR2 LQKENI. Deletions cut 2 bases from V and 6 bases from J, with 29 bases between. The CDR3 length is 20 residues. CDR3 in DNA: TGTGCCAGCTCACCAAAGGGGACGGCATCGGTGTTGGAGCAGCGAAACATTCAGTACTTC. Its translation is CASSPKGTASVLEQRNIQYF.

The chain joins TRBV7-8 to TRBJ2-7, with 9 nucleotides matching TRBD2. Per germline, CDR1 SGHVS and CDR2 FQNEAQ. After removal of 1 base from V and 3 bases from J, the junction contained 4 bases not matched to a gene. This CDR3 spans 15 amino acids. Here the CDR3 reads CASSLGREGLYEQYF. In nucleotides, the CDR3 is TGTGCCAGCAGCTTAGGGCGGGAGGGCCTCTACGAGCAGTACTTC.